The clone carrying this T cell receptor (beta chain) was observed a single time. Its antigen is currently unknown. Trimming pared 8 bases from V and 2 bases from J, leaving 24 bases between. This CDR3 contains 17 residues. Germline V lookup: CDR1 SEHNR, CDR2 FQNEAQ (reference sequence). The data were obtained in a study of T cell responses to AZD1222 COVID-19 vaccine. Study-wide points: The span of vaccine-associated CD4 TCRs extended across spike, with dominance at 160-218 and 743-854.

Data came from immunoSEQ multiplex PCR; TCRdb stores just in-frame clones and leaves some out. The sample includes fewer than 120,000 clones, just under 95% seen only once; the top ten take more than 2%. The clonotype was recovered from an adult who received the AZD1222 COVID-19 vaccine. The chain is built from TRBV7-9 and TRBJ1-2; possibly TRBD1 for D (6 bases). The sequencing here drew on peripheral blood, taken 28 days after the second AZD1222 dose. CDR3 bases: TGTGCCAGCGGACAAGAAGGTCGGGCAGGGGCCAACTATGGCTACACCTTC. It yields the protein CASGQEGRAGANYGYTF. Based on the CDR3 plus reference TRBV7-9 and TRBJ1-2, the full variable domain is DTGVSQNPRHKITKRGQNVTFRCDPISEHNRLYWYRQTLGQGPEFLTYFQNEAQLEKSRLLSDRFSAERPKGSFSTLEIQRTEQGDSAMYLCASGQEGRAGANYGYTFGSGTRLTVV.